The clone carrying this TCR beta chain was recorded many times. What it recognizes is unknown. These data belong to a study of early T cells in non-severe SARS-CoV-2 infection. The germline CDR1 and CDR2 sequences are SEHNR and FQNEAQ (reference sequence). The V and J ends lost 5 bases and 15 bases, in that order; junction bases with no gene match: 11. This CDR3 region has 13 residues. Study-wide results and limits: Anti-spike CD8 specificities were favored by VDJdb matching, whose results missed private and CD4 specificities.

Individually, cDNA molecules had unique molecular identifiers attached to them. TCRdb re-called the 5' RACE reads through MiXCR, storing one row per CDR3 protein. The sample shows about 71,000 distinct CDR3 sequences, roughly 13% of them seen only once. The rearrangement joins TRBV7-9 to TRBJ2-1; TRBD1 matches at 9 bases. The source of this sequence is an adult who was a healthcare worker with PCR-confirmed SARS-CoV-2 infection or an uninfected control (not recorded which). Sample: whole blood. The CDR3 reads CASSPTGGGPVFF. As DNA, the CDR3 is TGTGCCAGCAGCCCAACAGGGGGCGGCCCTGTGTTCTTC.